This T cell receptor beta chain was sequenced in a study of cytomegalovirus exposure and HLA in healthy donors. Study context: Caucasian-associated ancestry cluster membership applied to approximately 81% of over 350 genotyped donors.

Trimming cost V 2 bases and J 2 bases; bases outside gene matches: 11. The germline CDR1 and CDR2 sequences are SGHRS and YFSETQ. The CDR3 has 18 residues. As regards this clone: No antigen is known for it.

PCR amplification relied on 60 Vbeta primers (plus 13 Jbeta primers). Profiled with immunoSEQ multiplex PCR; TCRdb holds only in-frame clones, not every one. The sample has around 140,000 clones, and its top ten clones hold under 2%. Study-wide findings and caveats: Common viral pathogens (according to a later analysis) appeared linked to several of the most significant clusters.

The sequenced material came from PBMCs. The chain combines TRBV5-1 with TRBJ1-5; 9 bases map to TRBD1. The TCR was taken from a woman aged 45-65 years in good health and CMV-seronegative. In nucleotides, the CDR3 is TGCGCCAGCAGCTTCAGAGTAGGGACAGGGATTGGCAATCAGCCCCAGCATTTT. This translates into CASSFRVGTGIGNQPQHF.